This is a list of T cell receptor beta chains from one sample in a study of blood T cell repertoires in COVID-19. Assay: immunoSEQ multiplex PCR; the TCRdb copy retains only in-frame clones and omits some. The sample consists of about 300,000 clones, 90% of them appearing once. Source material: peripheral blood. The receptors derive from a woman between 45 and 60 years old with COVID-19, enrolled during active disease. Both conserved end residues are part of each CDR3. D genes are given only for firm matches. Not all rows give a size; the values are once, few, many and, for expanded clones, a class.

TRBV15	TRBJ1-1	-	-	TGTGCCACCAGCAGAGATTTACGAGTCACTGAAGCTTTCTTT	CATSRDLRVTEAFF
TRBV27	TRBJ1-1	TRBD1	-	TGTGCCAGCAGGGACCAGGGGGTGCGCGCTTTCTTT	CASRDQGVRAFF
TRBV19	TRBJ2-7	TRBD2	-	TGTGCCAGTAGTATCGTCACTAGCGGGAGCTCCGAGCAGTACTTC	CASSIVTSGSSEQYF
TRBV18	TRBJ2-5	-	-	TGTGCCAGCTCACCAAACCACAAAGAGACCCAGTACTTC	CASSPNHKETQYF
TRBV12-5	TRBJ1-5	TRBD1	-	TGTGCTAGTGGTGCACAGGGGGCCCTCAGCAATCAGCCCCAGCATTTT	CASGAQGALSNQPQHF
TRBV6-1	TRBJ1-5	-	-	TGTGCCAGCAGTGAACGGGGGAATCAGCCCCAGCATTTT	CASSERGNQPQHF
TRBV12-3/TRBV12-4	TRBJ2-2	-	-	TGTGCCAGCAGTTTCAGTTACACCGGGGAGCTGTTTTTT	CASSFSYTGELFF
TRBV12-3/TRBV12-4	TRBJ1-1	-	-	TGTGCCAGCAGTACGGTGAACACTGAAGCTTTCTTT	CASSTVNTEAFF
TRBV11-2	TRBJ1-5	-	-	TGTGCCAGCAGCGCAGGGGTGGGGAGCAATCAGCCCCAGCATTTT	CASSAGVGSNQPQHF
TRBV18	TRBJ2-4	-	-	TGTGCCAGCTCACCCTTCGGGAGTAACATTCAGTACTTC	CASSPFGSNIQYF
TRBV28	TRBJ2-3	TRBD1	-	TGTGCCAGCAGTTTTCGGGGCAGGGGGCACACAGATACGCAGTATTTT	CASSFRGRGHTDTQYF
TRBV11-2	TRBJ2-7	TRBD1	once	TGTGCCAGCAGCCTCAACCGGGACAGGGCCTACGAGCAGTACTTC	CASSLNRDRAYEQYF
TRBV6-5	TRBJ2-7	-	-	TGTGCCAGCAGTTACTCTTCGGGCTCCTACGAGCAGTACTTC	CASSYSSGSYEQYF
TRBV5-1	TRBJ2-7	TRBD2	-	TGCGCCAGCAGCCCTAGCGGGAACTCCTACGAGCAGTACTTC	CASSPSGNSYEQYF
TRBV7-9	TRBJ1-2	TRBD1	-	TGTGCCAGCAGCCTAGGACAGGGGAACTATGGCTACACCTTC	CASSLGQGNYGYTF
TRBV5-1	TRBJ2-7	TRBD2	-	TGCGCCAGCAGACCAAGACTAGCGGGAGATTACTACGAGCAGTACTTC	CASRPRLAGDYYEQYF
TRBV5-4	TRBJ1-4	-	-	TGTGCCAGCAGCCTCTCTTCCGGTCGGGGTTTAGGGGAAAAACTGTTTTTT	CASSLSSGRGLGEKLFF
TRBV15	TRBJ2-3	-	-	TGTGCCACCAGCAGAGCTGCGGGGTGGGGAGATACGCAGTATTTT	CATSRAAGWGDTQYF
TRBV28	TRBJ1-2	-	-	TGTGCCAGCAGCGCAGGGCGGTATGGCTACACCTTC	CASSAGRYGYTF
TRBV24-1	TRBJ1-1	TRBD1	-	TGTGCCACCAGGGGACAGGGGTACCACACTGAAGCTTTCTTT	CATRGQGYHTEAFF
TRBV30	TRBJ2-1	TRBD2	-	TGTGCCTGGAGTGTCCGGCTAGCGGGTTCCTACAATGAGCAGTTCTTC	CAWSVRLAGSYNEQFF
TRBV12-2	TRBJ2-3	-	once	TGTGCAAGTCGCTTAGCTCCATACTATTGGCTAGCGGGAGATAACCTTCGGACAGATACGCAGTATTTT	CASRLAPYYWLAGDNLRTDTQYF
TRBV6-4	TRBJ1-1	TRBD1	-	TGTGCCAGCAGTGAGGGGACAGTGAACACTGAAGCTTTCTTT	CASSEGTVNTEAFF
TRBV10-3	TRBJ2-3	TRBD1	-	TGTGCCATCAGCTCCAGGGGGCTGGGCACAGATACGCAGTATTTT	CAISSRGLGTDTQYF
TRBV19	TRBJ2-2	TRBD1	-	TGTGCCACCCGCAGGGGGACAACGAACACCGGGGAGCTGTTTTTT	CATRRGTTNTGELFF
TRBV19	TRBJ2-1	-	-	TGTGCCAGTAGCAGACTGGATTCGAGGGATGAGCAGTTCTTC	CASSRLDSRDEQFF
TRBV15	TRBJ2-1	-	once	TGTGCCACCAGCAGAGATCAGGGATTAGGACTAGAGCAGTTCTTC	CATSRDQGLGLEQFF
TRBV2	TRBJ2-7	TRBD1	-	TGTGCCAGCAGTGGTAACAGGGGCTACGAGCAGTACTTC	CASSGNRGYEQYF
TRBV24-1	TRBJ1-5	TRBD1	few	TGTGCCACCCTAAGGGGGACAGGGTATCAGCCCCAGCATTTT	CATLRGTGYQPQHF
TRBV19	TRBJ2-1	-	few	TGTGCCAGTAGTGACAACACGCACAATGAGCAGTTCTTC	CASSDNTHNEQFF
TRBV5-6	TRBJ2-7	-	few	TGTGCCAGCAGCTTCGGCACCGCGCCCCTAGGGCAGTACTTC	CASSFGTAPLGQYF
TRBV5-6	TRBJ1-1	-	-	TGTGCCAGCAGCTTCCTACGCACAGGGACCAACACTGAAGCTTTCTTT	CASSFLRTGTNTEAFF
TRBV6-2/TRBV6-3	TRBJ2-1	-	-	TGTGCCAGCAGTTACATCCCCCGGAGCTCCTACAATGAGCAGTTCTTC	CASSYIPRSSYNEQFF
TRBV15	TRBJ2-4	TRBD1	-	TGTGCCACCAGCAGAGATTGGACAGGGGACCCCCTAGCCAAAAACATTCAGTACTTC	CATSRDWTGDPLAKNIQYF
TRBV18	TRBJ2-1	-	once	TGTGCCAGCTCCCCCGACAGGGAGCAGTTCTTC	CASSPDREQFF
TRBV27	TRBJ2-7	TRBD1	-	TGTGCCAGCAGTCCACGACAGGGGGAGCGCTCCTACGAGCAGTACTTC	CASSPRQGERSYEQYF
TRBV7-6	TRBJ2-1	-	-	TGTGCCAGCAGCTTTCAGCGAAGGCGGGGAAGGGCCTCCTACAATGAGCAGTTCTTC	CASSFQRRRGRASYNEQFF
TRBV29-1	TRBJ2-3	TRBD2	-	TGCAGCGTTGAGACTAGCGCCCGTACGCAGTATTTT	CSVETSARTQYF
TRBV29-1	TRBJ1-5	-	-	TGCAGCGTCTCGGACGGATTCCTCGGAGGTCAGCCCCAGCATTTT	CSVSDGFLGGQPQHF
TRBV27	TRBJ1-4	-	-	TGTGCCAGCAGTCTGGACAGCTATAATGAAAAACTGTTTTTT	CASSLDSYNEKLFF
TRBV7-9	TRBJ1-2	-	-	TGTGCCAGCAGCTTAGAATACCAGGCGTCTTATGGCTACACCTTC	CASSLEYQASYGYTF
TRBV18	TRBJ1-3	TRBD1	-	TGTGCCAGCTCACCCTCCTTGACAGGGCTTCTCTCTGGAAACACCATATATTTT	CASSPSLTGLLSGNTIYF
TRBV19	TRBJ2-1	TRBD1	-	TGTGCCAGTATCGGGGACAGGAGGTACAATGAGCAGTTCTTC	CASIGDRRYNEQFF
TRBV2	TRBJ2-7	TRBD1	-	TGTGCCAGCGGACAGGGGGTTTATGAGCAGCACTTC	CASGQGVYEQHF